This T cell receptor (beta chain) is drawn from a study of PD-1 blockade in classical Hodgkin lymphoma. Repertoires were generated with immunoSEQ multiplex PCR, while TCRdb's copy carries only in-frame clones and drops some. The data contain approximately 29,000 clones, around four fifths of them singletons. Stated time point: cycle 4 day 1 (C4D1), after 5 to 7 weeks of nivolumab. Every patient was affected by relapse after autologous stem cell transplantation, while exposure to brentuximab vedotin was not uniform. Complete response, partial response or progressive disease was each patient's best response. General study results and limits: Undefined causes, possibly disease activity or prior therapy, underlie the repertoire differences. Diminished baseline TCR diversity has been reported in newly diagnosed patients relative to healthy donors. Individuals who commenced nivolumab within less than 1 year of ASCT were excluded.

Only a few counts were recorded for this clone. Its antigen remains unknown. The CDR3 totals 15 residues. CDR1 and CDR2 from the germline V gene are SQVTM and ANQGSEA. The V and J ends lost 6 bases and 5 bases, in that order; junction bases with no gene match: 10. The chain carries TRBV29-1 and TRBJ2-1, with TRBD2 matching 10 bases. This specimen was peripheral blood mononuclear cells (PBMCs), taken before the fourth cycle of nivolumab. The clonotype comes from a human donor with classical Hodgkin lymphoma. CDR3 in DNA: TGCAGCGTGAATACCGGACTAGCGGTGAACAATGAGCAGTTCTTC. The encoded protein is CSVNTGLAVNNEQFF.